The sequence of this TCR beta chain was determined in a study of control samples from healthy donors and cancer patients. Sequencing was performed with immunoSEQ multiplex PCR; in TCRdb, only in-frame clones are kept and a portion is missing. The data show hundreds of thousands of clones, with 90% seen just once and roughly 6.4% held by the top ten. V was shortened by 2 bases and J by 4 bases, with 18 bases between the two germline ends. This CDR3 contains 17 residues. The germline V gene encodes CDR1 MDHEN and CDR2 SYDVKM. The clonotype comes from a man between 35 and 55 years old with head and neck cancer. The V gene is TRBV28, the J gene TRBJ2-1, with a tentative D call TRBD2 (6 bases). Material for sequencing was PBMCs. In DNA, the CDR3 is TGTGCCAGCAGTTTAGGCACCGGGACTCCCGATTACAATGAGCAGTTCTTC. Translation gives CASSLGTGTPDYNEQFF. Based on the CDR3 plus reference TRBV28 and TRBJ2-1, the full variable domain is DVKVTQSSRYLVKRTGEKVFLECVQDMDHENMFWYRQDPGLGLRLIYFSYDVKMKEKGDIPEGYSVSREKKERFSLILESASTNQTSMYLCASSLGTGTPDYNEQFFGPGTRLTVL.